Shown below are 21 T cell receptor beta chains from a single sample sequenced in a study of post-analysis software for immune sequencing data. The antigens of these receptors remain unknown. Whole-study results and caveats: TRBV segments more frequent in patients than in controls numbered a few and included TRBV5-6, TRBV5-1 and TRBV20-1.

Tagging with unique molecular identifiers was a feature of the TCR beta cDNA libraries. TCRdb recomputed calls from the PCR reads with MiXCR, one row per CDR3 protein. The table has about 680,000 distinct CDR3 sequences, 59% seen once. Sequenced sample: blood. The receptors stem from a girl aged 2 to 10 with multiple sclerosis.

This chain joins TRBV4-2 and TRBJ1-6; D is undetermined. Per germline, CDR1 LGHNA and CDR2 YNFKEQ. The CDR3 covers 12 residues. Trimming stripped 0 bases from V and 13 bases from J, with 7 bases between. In DNA, the CDR3 is TGTGCCAGCAGCCAAGAAACAGCCCCCCTCCACTTT. This sequence encodes CASSQETAPLHF.

The rearrangement uses TRBV7-2 and TRBJ2-7, with D possibly TRBD1 on 7 matching bases. The CDR3 consists of 16 residues. The germline gives CDR1 SGHTA, CDR2 FQGNSA. V was shortened by 0 bases and J by 6 bases, with 18 bases between the two germline ends. The CDR3 DNA sequence: TGTGCCAGCAGCTTAGCGTCCGGGACAGCCGGGGGCGAGCAGTACTTC. It translates to CASSLASGTAGGEQYF.

The V gene is TRBV10-2, the J gene TRBJ2-7; the match to TRBD2 covers 9 bases. Germline trimming cut 7 bases from V and 5 bases from J; bases unmatched to any gene: 12. The CDR3 consists of 15 residues. Germline CDR1 WSHSY, CDR2 SAAADI. The CDR3 nucleotides read TGCGCCAGCACGAAAGCACTAGCGGGCCCTAACGAGCAGTACTTC. As protein: CASTKALAGPNEQYF.

This rearrangement joins TRBV7-9 to TRBJ2-7, with D unresolved. This CDR3 contains 13 residues. CDR1 SEHNR and CDR2 FQNEAQ come from the germline V gene (reference sequence). V lost 2 bases, J lost 5 bases, and 10 bases lay in between. The CDR3 loop reads CASSLLRGDEQYF. The CDR3 DNA follows: TGTGCCAGCAGCTTATTGCGTGGGGACGAGCAGTACTTC.

This clonotype was counted only a few times. The rearrangement uses TRBV5-5 and TRBJ2-3; 9 nucleotides line up with TRBD2. CDR1 and CDR2 from the germline V gene are SGHKS and YYEKEE (reference sequence). V trimming: 4 bases; J trimming: 5 bases; junction bases outside the gene matches: 17. The CDR3 sequence is 18 residues long. In DNA form, the CDR3 reads TGTGCCAGCAGCCTGGCGTATAGCGGGAGAGCGCTAGGAGATACGCAGTATTTT. Protein product: CASSLAYSGRALGDTQYF. Combining the CDR3 with reference TRBV5-5 and TRBJ2-3 gives the whole variable domain DAGVTQSPTHLIKTRGQQVTLRCSPISGHKSVSWYQQVLGQGPQFIFQYYEKEERGRGNFPDRFSARQFPNYSSELNVNALLLGDSALYLCASSLAYSGRALGDTQYFGPGTRLTVL.

This sequence joins TRBV29-1 and TRBJ2-3; 13 bases match TRBD2. Germline V gene sequence: CDR1 SQVTM, CDR2 ANQGSEA. The V segment lost 7 bases and the J segment 7 bases; nucleotides outside the gene matches: 8. The CDR3 contains 14 residues. CDR3 DNA sequence: TGCAGCGCCTGGACTAGCGGGAGTGAGCATACGCAGTATTTT. This encodes CSAWTSGSEHTQYF.

The table lists this clonotype with a count of one. The rearrangement uses TRBV24-1 and TRBJ2-1, with a weak D call TRBD2 (5 bases). The CDR3 loop spans 14 amino acids. Trimming shortened V by 3 bases and J by 6 bases, and 11 bases separated the two germline ends. Germline lookup yields CDR1 KGHDR and CDR2 SFDVKD. The CDR3 loop is CATSDTTSFNEQFF. CDR3 nucleotide sequence: TGTGCCACCAGTGATACTACTAGTTTCAATGAGCAGTTCTTC.

This rearrangement joins TRBV20-1 to TRBJ2-1; TRBD2 is a possible D gene (6 bases). Trimming removed 4 bases from V and 10 bases from J, with 26 bases in between. The CDR3 spans 16 residues. Germline V gene sequence: CDR1 DFQATT, CDR2 SNEGSKA (reference sequence). The chain's CDR3 is CSANPSASPLTIEQFF. The CDR3 nucleotides read TGCAGTGCTAACCCTAGCGCTAGTCCCCTAACCATCGAGCAGTTCTTC.

This chain uses TRBV12-3 or TRBV12-4 with TRBJ2-4; D uncertain. CDR3 length: 16 amino acids. Trimming cost V 8 bases and J 0 bases, with 17 bases left between them. The CDR3: CASSLGIPLAKNIQYF. Written as DNA, the CDR3 is TGTGCCAGCTCCCTAGGGATCCCACTAGCCAAAAACATTCAGTACTTC.

V usage is TRBV14 and J usage is TRBJ2-5; D call uncertain. Germline V CDR1 and CDR2: SGHDN, FVKESK. V lost 5 bases, J lost 5 bases, and 15 bases lay in between. The CDR3 is 14 residues long. CDR3 sequence reads: CASSAEESDETQYF. CDR3 DNA sequence: TGTGCCAGCAGCGCTGAGGAGTCAGATGAGACCCAGTACTTC.

The genes are TRBV5-1 and TRBJ2-5; D is perhaps TRBD1 (6 bases). This CDR3 is built from 16 residues. The V end was cut by 2 bases, the J end by 2 bases, with 16 bases between. Germline V gene data show CDR1 as SGHRS and CDR2 as YFSETQ. For the CDR3, the DNA is TGCGCCAGCAGCTTCTCAGGGGCCACAGGTCAAGAGACCCAGTACTTC. It is translated as CASSFSGATGQETQYF.

The chain uses TRBV7-6 and TRBJ2-7, with TRBD1 matching over 9 bases. The V segment lost 5 bases and the J segment 6 bases; nucleotides outside the gene matches: 8. This CDR3 comprises 14 residues. CDR1 is SGHVS, CDR2 FNYEAQ, per germline. The CDR3 reads CASSQGQGSREQYF. Written as DNA, the CDR3 is TGTGCCAGCAGCCAGGGACAGGGTTCGCGCGAGCAGTACTTC.

This clonotype was detected many times. A read error may account for a junction end that differs from germline. V is TRBV7-9 and J is TRBJ2-7, with D perhaps TRBD2 (5 bases). CDR3 length: 12 amino acids. CDR1 and CDR2 from the germline V gene are SEHNR and FQNEAQ (reference sequence). This chain's CDR3 is CASSLGGDEQYF. CDR3 in DNA: TGTGCCAGCAGTTTAGGAGGCGACGAGCAGTACTTC.

The rearrangement joins TRBV10-3 to TRBJ2-2, with TRBD1 matching over 7 bases. Per germline, CDR1 ENHRY and CDR2 SYGVKD. The length of the CDR3 is 19 residues. Trimming took 2 bases from V and 4 from J; bases not matched to a gene: 16. CDR3 coding DNA: TGTGCCATCAGTGAGCCGCCCCCCGGTCGCAGGGGGACCACCGGGGAGCTGTTTTTT. Its protein product is CAISEPPPGRRGTTGELFF.

The chain employs TRBV7-9 and TRBJ2-7; D is perhaps TRBD1 (6 bases). Trimming removed 7 bases from V and 5 bases from J, with 24 bases in between. The CDR3 runs to 16 residues. CDR1 is SEHNR and CDR2 is FQNEAQ in the germline V gene (reference sequence). For the CDR3, the DNA is TGTGCCAGCAACCTCTCGCTTGGTACAGGGTTTGACGAGCAGTACTTC. Translating gives CASNLSLGTGFDEQYF.

The V and J genes are TRBV2 and TRBJ1-2, with TRBD1 matching 9 bases. This CDR3 comprises 13 residues. The junction had 2 bases not matched to a gene; V was cut back by 3 bases and J by 6 bases. Germline CDR1 is SNHLY and CDR2 is FYNNEI. The CDR3 loop reads CASSEGQGDGYTF. CDR3 DNA sequence: TGTGCCAGCAGTGAGGGACAGGGAGATGGCTACACCTTC. Full variable domain (remainder filled in from reference TRBV2 and TRBJ1-2): EPEVTQTPSHQVTQMGQEVILRCVPISNHLYFYWYRQILGQKVEFLVSFYNNEISEKSEIFDDQFSVERPDGSNFTLKIRSTKLEDSAMYFCASSEGQGDGYTFGSGTRLTVV.

The V gene is TRBV29-1, the J gene TRBJ1-1, with D unclear. This CDR3 spans 13 amino acids. Trimming removed 1 base from V and 2 bases from J, with 8 bases in between. Germline assignment: CDR1 SQVTM and CDR2 ANQGSEA. CDR3 DNA sequence: TGCAGCGTTGAAGTCGGAGAAAACACTGAAGCTTTCTTT. It specifies CSVEVGENTEAFF. The full variable domain, its missing parts supplied by reference TRBV29-1 and TRBJ1-1, is SAVISQKPSRDICQRGTSLTIQCQVDSQVTMMFWYRQQPGQSLTLIATANQGSEATYESGFVIDKFPISRPNLTFSTLTVSNMSPEDSSIYLCSVEVGENTEAFFGQGTRLTVV.

CDR3 coding DNA: TGTGCCACCAGTGGCCCCGGGCTAGCGGGCATCCTGCCAAATGAGCAGTTCTTC. Its translation is CATSGPGLAGILPNEQFF. This sequence joins TRBV24-1 and TRBJ2-1; 8 positions agree with TRBD2. Germline CDR1 reads KGHDR; CDR2 reads SFDVKD. The V segment lost 5 bases and the J segment 7 bases; nucleotides outside the gene matches: 18. The CDR3 has 18 amino acids.

This clonotype was counted only a few times. The chain has TRBV5-6 and TRBJ1-2; D remains unclear. The CDR3 is 13 residues long. Germline loops: CDR1 SGHDT, CDR2 YYEEEE. Trimming took off 0 bases at V and 3 bases at J, with 6 bases between the two ends. DNA for the CDR3: TGTGCCAGCAGCTTGGAAGGGTACTATGGCTACACCTTC. As protein: CASSLEGYYGYTF.

This sequence joins TRBV12-3 or TRBV12-4 and TRBJ1-5, with D perhaps TRBD1 (5 bases). CDR3 size: 15 residues. Trimming shortened V by 10 bases and J by 0 bases, and 16 bases separated the two germline ends. CDR3 nucleotide sequence: TGTGCCACCCGTCCTGGGCAGGGTAGCAATCAGCCCCAGCATTTT. Protein sequence: CATRPGQGSNQPQHF.

The chain uses TRBV29-1 and TRBJ2-3; the match to TRBD1 covers 9 bases. The CDR3 spans 14 residues. Germline loops: CDR1 SQVTM, CDR2 ANQGSEA. J was trimmed by 2 bases and V by 6 bases; bases with no gene match: 6. The CDR3 protein is CSVPGQGLTDTQYF. The CDR3 nucleotides read TGCAGCGTCCCGGGACAGGGACTCACAGATACGCAGTATTTT.